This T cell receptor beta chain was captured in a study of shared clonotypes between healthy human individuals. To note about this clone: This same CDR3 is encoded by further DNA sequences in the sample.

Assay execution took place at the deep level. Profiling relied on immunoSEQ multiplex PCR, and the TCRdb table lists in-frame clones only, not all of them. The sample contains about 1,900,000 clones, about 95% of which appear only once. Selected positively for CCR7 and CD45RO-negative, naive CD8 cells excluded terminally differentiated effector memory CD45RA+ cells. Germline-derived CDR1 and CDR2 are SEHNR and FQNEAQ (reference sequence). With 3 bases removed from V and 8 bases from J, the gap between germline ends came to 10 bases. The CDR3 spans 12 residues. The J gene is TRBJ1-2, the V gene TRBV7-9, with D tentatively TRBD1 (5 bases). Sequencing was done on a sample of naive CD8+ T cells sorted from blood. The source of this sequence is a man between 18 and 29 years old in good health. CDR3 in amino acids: CASSLGPSGYTF. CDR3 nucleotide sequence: TGTGCCAGCAGCTTGGGACCCTCGGGCTACACCTTC.